Following are 5 T cell receptor beta chains from one sample sequenced in a study of blood T cells in healthy people across ages. Combining a sample-barcoded 5' primer with a J-beta primer mix, a second PCR ran for roughly 6 to 12 cycles. TCRdb redid the calling of the 5' RACE reads with MiXCR, one entry per CDR3 protein. This table has about 680,000 distinct CDR3 sequences, around 49% appearing once. The specimen was blood. These receptors all stem from a woman in her sixties or seventies in good health.

This clonotype has a handful of counts. The chain uses TRBV28 and TRBJ2-1; 7 bases are shared with TRBD1. CDR3 length: 14 residues. Germline V gene data show CDR1 as MDHEN and CDR2 as SYDVKM. V was pared by 7 bases and J by 3 bases, with 6 bases of the junction left unmatched. The CDR3 is CASTSGQFYNEQFF. The CDR3 bases are TGTGCCAGCACCTCGGGACAGTTCTACAATGAGCAGTTCTTC.

By share of the sample, this clonotype is medium-sized. This chain connects TRBV28 to TRBJ1-5; unclear D gene. The ends were cut back, 2 bases at V and 7 bases at J, with 15 bases in the middle. The CDR3 consists of 15 residues. Germline CDR1 MDHEN, CDR2 SYDVKM. The CDR3 nucleotides read TGTGCCAGCAGTTTAATTGGTGGGCTTCGACAGCCCCAGCATTTT. Translation gives CASSLIGGLRQPQHF.

This chain connects TRBV7-6 to TRBJ1-1, with 11 bases fitting TRBD1. V shed 0 bases, J shed 5 bases, and the junction held 2 bases outside the gene matches. Germline V CDR1 and CDR2: SGHVS, FNYEAQ. This CDR3 is built from 15 residues. In nucleotides, the CDR3 is TGTGCCAGCAGCTTAGCGGGGACAGGGGGGACTGAAGCTTTCTTT. Translation gives CASSLAGTGGTEAFF.

This clonotype was seen a few times. The V gene is TRBV7-2, the J gene TRBJ2-5, with TRBD1 matching 9 bases. The junction had 13 bases not matched to a gene; V was cut back by 4 bases and J by 1 base. Germline CDR1 and CDR2: SGHTA and FQGNSA. The CDR3 runs 18 residues. This CDR3 is CASSSQPPQTGGQETQYF. The CDR3 bases are TGTGCCAGCAGCTCCCAGCCCCCTCAGACAGGGGGCCAAGAGACCCAGTACTTC.

The chain uses TRBV11-3 and TRBJ2-2, with a possible D match to TRBD2 (5 bases). With 3 bases removed from V and 5 bases from J, the gap between germline ends came to 7 bases. The germline V gene has CDR1 SGHNT and CDR2 YENEEA. CDR3 length: 13 residues. Here the CDR3 reads CASSFIATGELFF. The CDR3 nucleotides read TGTGCCAGCAGCTTCATAGCGACCGGGGAGCTGTTTTTT.